This is a list of T cell receptor beta chains from one sample in a study of blood T cell repertoires in COVID-19. Measured with immunoSEQ multiplex PCR; TCRdb has only the in-frame clones, and not every one. The sample lists approximately 49,000 clones, approximately 91% occurring once. Material: peripheral blood. These receptor sequences come from a man between 50 and 59 years old with active COVID-19. CDR3s include the opening cysteine and the closing phenylalanine or tryptophan. D genes are given only for firm matches. Only part of the rows carry a size: once, few, many, or a class if the clone is expanded.

>14|.|TRBD2|TRBV5-1|TRBJ2-1
CASSIGLAYNEQFF
TGCGCCAGCAGCATAGGACTAGCGTACAATGAGCAGTTCTTC
>12|.|TRBD1|TRBV30|TRBJ1-6
CAWDRAKSPLHF
TGTGCCTGGGACAGGGCGAAGTCACCCCTCCACTTT
>15|.|.|TRBV5-1|TRBJ1-1
CASKEGPGRDTEAFF
TGCGCCAGCAAGGAGGGCCCGGGGCGGGACACTGAAGCTTTCTTT
>14|few|.|TRBV5-6|TRBJ2-1
CASTLGVSYNEQFF
TGTGCCAGCACCTTAGGAGTATCCTACAATGAGCAGTTCTTC
>12|.|TRBD1|TRBV30|TRBJ1-5
CAWGQGDQPQHF
TGTGCCTGGGGACAGGGGGATCAGCCCCAGCATTTT
>16|.|TRBD2|TRBV5-1|TRBJ2-5
CASSLPIAGGSPTQYF
TGCGCCAGCAGCTTACCAATAGCGGGAGGGTCACCGACCCAGTACTTC
>13|medium-sized|.|TRBV19|TRBJ1-6
CASRDSVDSPLHF
TGTGCCAGTAGGGACAGCGTGGACTCCCCCCTCCACTTT
>13|.|.|TRBV6-1|TRBJ1-1
CASSEAGAGRAFF
TGTGCCAGCAGTGAAGCCGGCGCAGGGCGAGCTTTCTTT
>11|.|.|TRBV13|TRBJ1-2
CASSSPGGTTF
TGTGCCAGCAGCTCCCCGGGAGGCACGACCTTC
>15|.|TRBD2|TRBV7-9|TRBJ2-1
CASSSTGLEYNEQFF
TGTGCCAGCAGCTCAACGGGACTAGAATACAATGAGCAGTTCTTC
>14|.|TRBD1|TRBV9|TRBJ1-6
CASSETGTNSPLHF
TGTGCCAGCAGCGAGACAGGGACTAATTCACCCCTCCACTTT
>13|.|TRBD1|TRBV2|TRBJ2-2
CARRTGGSGELFF
TGTGCCAGACGGACAGGGGGCTCCGGGGAGCTGTTTTTT
>15|.|TRBD1|TRBV7-8|TRBJ2-5
CASSLGDRQRGTQYF
TGTGCCAGCAGCTTAGGGGACAGGCAAAGGGGGACCCAGTACTTC
>13|.|TRBD2|TRBV12-3/TRBV12-4|TRBJ2-3
CASSPGTSDTQYF
TGTGCCAGCAGTCCAGGGACTAGCGATACGCAGTATTTT
>18|.|.|TRBV18|TRBJ1-6
CASSPPRQASSYNSPLHF
TGTGCCAGCTCACCACCGCGCCAGGCAAGCTCCTATAATTCACCCCTCCACTTT
>12|.|.|TRBV27|TRBJ1-1
CASSPFPGQAFF
TGTGCCAGCAGTCCCTTCCCAGGGCAAGCTTTCTTT
>14|once|.|TRBV5-1|TRBJ1-6
CASSRGGAASPLHF
TGCGCCAGCAGCCGCGGGGGGGCGGCTTCACCCCTCCACTTT
>14|.|.|TRBV29-1|TRBJ1-3
CSVAGQGSGNTIYF
TGCAGCGTTGCGGGGCAGGGGTCTGGAAACACCATATATTTT
>15|few|.|TRBV3-1/TRBV3-2|TRBJ1-3
CASTRSGGNGNTIYF
TGTGCCAGCACCCGAAGCGGGGGGAATGGAAACACCATATATTTT
>18|.|.|TRBV7-2|TRBJ1-4
CASSGGAEDVGFNEKLFF
TGTGCCAGCAGCGGCGGCGCGGAGGACGTGGGTTTTAATGAAAAACTGTTTTTT
>13|.|TRBD1|TRBV14|TRBJ1-2
CASSPDRDYGYTF
TGTGCCAGCAGCCCGGACAGGGACTATGGCTACACCTTC
>12|.|.|TRBV28|TRBJ1-2
CASNSRGRDYTF
TGTGCCAGCAATTCCCGAGGGAGGGACTACACCTTC
>16|.|.|TRBV5-1|TRBJ2-2
CASSFGGRGDTGELFF
TGCGCCAGCAGCTTCGGGGGGCGAGGGGACACCGGGGAGCTGTTTTTT
>15|.|TRBD1|TRBV3-1/TRBV3-2|TRBJ2-7
CASSQDYGTGAEQYF
TGTGCCAGCAGCCAAGATTACGGGACAGGGGCCGAGCAGTACTTC
>13|.|.|TRBV11-2|TRBJ2-7
CASIRTDSYEQYF
TGTGCCAGCATCCGGACTGATTCCTACGAGCAGTACTTC